This T cell receptor (beta chain) was documented in a study of yellow fever vaccine responses in identical twins. Details on this clonotype: Antigen specificity is unknown.

General observations from the study: Reportedly, twins' vaccine T cell responses looked partly convergent and partly personalized.

Using its own MiXCR run on the RT-PCR reads, TCRdb lists one record per CDR3 protein. The table records about 19,000 distinct CDR3 sequences, about two thirds of them present only once. The specimen was T cells from blood (PBMCs), unsorted or a sorted subset (not recorded which), collected before or after yellow fever vaccination (not recorded which). This sequence was found in a woman between 18 and 30 years old who received the yellow fever vaccine.

The CDR3, as DNA: TGCGCCAGCAGCTTGGGGGACGTCGCCTACGAGCAGTACTTC. This gives the protein CASSLGDVAYEQYF. This chain links TRBV5-1 with TRBJ2-7, with D perhaps assigned TRBD1 or TRBD2 (5 bases each). The V gene lost 0 bases and the J gene lost 2 bases, with 9 bases spanning the gap. The germline gives CDR1 SGHRS, CDR2 YFSETQ. The CDR3 consists of 14 residues.